This T cell receptor beta chain was retrieved from a study of T cell responses to AZD1222 COVID-19 vaccine. About the research overall: Second-dose intervals near 4 or 12 weeks were combined. General study results and limits: Baseline antibody screening turned up just a handful of seropositive AZD1222 recipients. Spike-specific TCR breadth and depth rose after two AZD1222 doses.

CDR1 is SGHTA, CDR2 FQGNSA, per germline. After removal of 5 bases from V and 5 bases from J, the junction contained 10 bases not matched to a gene. This CDR3 has 16 amino acids. As to this clone: Its matching antigen is unknown.

Only in-frame clones appear in the TCRdb table, and some are missing; sequencing was by immunoSEQ multiplex PCR. The sample shows 80,000 or so clones, approximately 91% of them seen only once. The clonotype was recovered from an adult in good health. The rearrangement joins TRBV7-2 to TRBJ2-3; 10 positions match TRBD2. The sample was peripheral blood, taken on day 0 of AZD1222 vaccination. CDR3 region: CASSLSGGAFVDTQYF. CDR3 nucleotides: TGTGCCAGCAGCCTAAGCGGGGGGGCCTTTGTAGATACGCAGTATTTT.